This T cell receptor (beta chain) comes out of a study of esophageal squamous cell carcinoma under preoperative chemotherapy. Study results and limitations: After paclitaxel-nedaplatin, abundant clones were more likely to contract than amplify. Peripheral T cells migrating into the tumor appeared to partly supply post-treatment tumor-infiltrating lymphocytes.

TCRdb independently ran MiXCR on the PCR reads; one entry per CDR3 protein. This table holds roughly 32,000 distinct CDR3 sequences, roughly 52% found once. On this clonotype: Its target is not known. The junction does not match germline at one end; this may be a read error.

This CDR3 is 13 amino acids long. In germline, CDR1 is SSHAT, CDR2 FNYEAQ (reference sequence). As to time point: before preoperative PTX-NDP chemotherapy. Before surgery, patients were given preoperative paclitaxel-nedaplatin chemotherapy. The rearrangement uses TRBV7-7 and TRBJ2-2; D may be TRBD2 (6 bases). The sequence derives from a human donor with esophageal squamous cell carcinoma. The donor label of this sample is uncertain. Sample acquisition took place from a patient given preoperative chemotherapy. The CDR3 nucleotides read TGTGCTAGCTCCGGTAGCGGAACCGATGAGCTGTATTTT. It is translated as CASSGSGTDELYF.